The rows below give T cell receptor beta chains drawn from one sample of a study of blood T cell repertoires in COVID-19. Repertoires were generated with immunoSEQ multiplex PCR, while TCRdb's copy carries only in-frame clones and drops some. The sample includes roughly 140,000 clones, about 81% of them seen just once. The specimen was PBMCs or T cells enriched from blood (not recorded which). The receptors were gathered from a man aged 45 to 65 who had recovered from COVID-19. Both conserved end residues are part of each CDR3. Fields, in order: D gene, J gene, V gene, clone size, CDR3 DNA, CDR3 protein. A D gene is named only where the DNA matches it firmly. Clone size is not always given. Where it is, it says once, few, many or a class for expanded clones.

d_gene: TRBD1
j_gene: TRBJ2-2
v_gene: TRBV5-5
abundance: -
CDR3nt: TGTGCCAGCAGCCTTCAGGGGGCTTCGGCCGGGGAGCTGTTTTTT
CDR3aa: CASSLQGASAGELFF

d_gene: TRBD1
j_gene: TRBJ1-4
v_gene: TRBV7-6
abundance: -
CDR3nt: TGTGCCAGCAGCTTAGTTGGAGGGGGCATCGATGAAAAACTGTTTTTT
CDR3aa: CASSLVGGGIDEKLFF

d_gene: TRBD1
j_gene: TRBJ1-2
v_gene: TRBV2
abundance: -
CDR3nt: TGTGCCAGCAGTCTCCTAGGACAGGGAACCCATGGCTACACCTTC
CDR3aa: CASSLLGQGTHGYTF

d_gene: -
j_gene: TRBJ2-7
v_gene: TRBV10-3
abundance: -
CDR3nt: TGTGCCATCAGTGGGACTACCTACGAGCAGTACTTC
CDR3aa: CAISGTTYEQYF

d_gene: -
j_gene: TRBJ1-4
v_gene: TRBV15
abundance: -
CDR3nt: TGTGCCACCAGCAGAGATCTTACCTATGTTTTT
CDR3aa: CATSRDLTYVF

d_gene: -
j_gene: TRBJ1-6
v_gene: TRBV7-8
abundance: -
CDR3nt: TGTGCCAGCAGCCGGACGGGGAATTCACCCCTCCACTTT
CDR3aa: CASSRTGNSPLHF

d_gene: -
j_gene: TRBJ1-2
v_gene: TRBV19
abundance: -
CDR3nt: TGTGCCAGTAGCCGACAGGACCGGCTATATGGCTACACCTTC
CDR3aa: CASSRQDRLYGYTF

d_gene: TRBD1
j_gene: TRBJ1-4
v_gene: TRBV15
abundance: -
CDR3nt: TGTGCCACCAGCAGAGATCTCCAGGGGGCGCGTGATGAAAAACTGTTTTTT
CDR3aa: CATSRDLQGARDEKLFF

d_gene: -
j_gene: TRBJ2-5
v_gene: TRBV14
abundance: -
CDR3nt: TGTGCCAGCAGCCAAGATCGAGGCTTGGGGACCCAGTACTTC
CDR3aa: CASSQDRGLGTQYF

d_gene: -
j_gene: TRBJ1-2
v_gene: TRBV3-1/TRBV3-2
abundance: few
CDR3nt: TGTGCCAGCAGCCAAGAAGCTATTCCAGGGGGCTACACCTTC
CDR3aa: CASSQEAIPGGYTF

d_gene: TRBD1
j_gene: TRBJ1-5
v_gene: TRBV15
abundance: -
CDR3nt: TGTGCCACCAGCAGGGAGACAGGGGCGGGTCAGCCCCAGCATTTT
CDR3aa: CATSRETGAGQPQHF

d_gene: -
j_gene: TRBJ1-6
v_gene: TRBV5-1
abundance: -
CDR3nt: TGCGCCAGCAGCTTGGGTGGGGGCAGGGTGTCACCCCTCCACTTT
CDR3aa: CASSLGGGRVSPLHF

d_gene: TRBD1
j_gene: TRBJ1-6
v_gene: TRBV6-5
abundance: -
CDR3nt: TGTGCCAGCAGTACGACAGGGGGCACGTCACCCCTCCACTTT
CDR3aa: CASSTTGGTSPLHF

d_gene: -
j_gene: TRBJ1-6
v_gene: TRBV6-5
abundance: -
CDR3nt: TGTGCCAGCAGATACCGACAGGCGACGGCACCCCTCCACTTT
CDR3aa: CASRYRQATAPLHF

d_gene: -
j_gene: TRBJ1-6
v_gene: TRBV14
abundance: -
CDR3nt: TGTGCCAGCAGCCAAGATATCGGGTTCCTCTCACCCCTCCACTTT
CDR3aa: CASSQDIGFLSPLHF

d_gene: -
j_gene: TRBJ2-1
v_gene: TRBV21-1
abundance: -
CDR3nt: TGTGCCAGCAGCAAACACTTGACAGGCAATGAGCAGTTCTTC
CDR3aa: CASSKHLTGNEQFF

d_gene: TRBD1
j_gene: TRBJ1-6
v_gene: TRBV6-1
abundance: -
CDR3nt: TGTGCCAGCAGTGAATTTGCCAGGGGGAGATTTAATTCACCCCTCCACTTT
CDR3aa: CASSEFARGRFNSPLHF

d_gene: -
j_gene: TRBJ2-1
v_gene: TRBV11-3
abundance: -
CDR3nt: TGTGCCAGCAGCTTGGACACATACTACAATGAGCAGTTCTTC
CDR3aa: CASSLDTYYNEQFF

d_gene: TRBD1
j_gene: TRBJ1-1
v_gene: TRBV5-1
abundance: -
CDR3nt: TGCGCCAGCGGGGGACAGATGAACACTGAAGCTTTCTTT
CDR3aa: CASGGQMNTEAFF

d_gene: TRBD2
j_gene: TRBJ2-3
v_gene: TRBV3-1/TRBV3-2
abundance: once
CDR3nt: TGTGCCAGCAGCCAAGGGACTAGCGCAAGAGTAGATACGCAGTATTTT
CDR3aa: CASSQGTSARVDTQYF

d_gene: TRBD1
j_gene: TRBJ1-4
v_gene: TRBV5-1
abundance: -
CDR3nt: TGCGCCAGCAGCCGGGACAGGGGTGATGAAAAACTGTTTTTT
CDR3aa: CASSRDRGDEKLFF

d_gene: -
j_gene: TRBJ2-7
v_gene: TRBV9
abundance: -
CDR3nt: TGTGCCAGCAGCCCCCGACAGAATATACCCTACGAGCAGTACTTC
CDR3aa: CASSPRQNIPYEQYF

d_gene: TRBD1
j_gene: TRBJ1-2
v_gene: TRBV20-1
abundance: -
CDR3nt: TGCAGTGCTTACACAGGGGTCGGCTACACCTTC
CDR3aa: CSAYTGVGYTF

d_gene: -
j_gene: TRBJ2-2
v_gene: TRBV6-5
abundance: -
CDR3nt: TGTGCCAGCAGGATGGCGCAGGGTCCGACCGGGGAGCTGTTTTTT
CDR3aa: CASRMAQGPTGELFF

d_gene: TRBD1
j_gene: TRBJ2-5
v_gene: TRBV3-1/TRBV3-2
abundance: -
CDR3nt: TGTGCCAGCAGCCGGGCGGACAGGGTAGGTGAGACCCAGTACTTC
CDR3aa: CASSRADRVGETQYF

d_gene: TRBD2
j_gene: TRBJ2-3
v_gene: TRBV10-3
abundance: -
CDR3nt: TGTGCCATCAGGGATCCGGGACTAGCGGGGACCACAGATACGCAGTATTTT
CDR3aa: CAIRDPGLAGTTDTQYF

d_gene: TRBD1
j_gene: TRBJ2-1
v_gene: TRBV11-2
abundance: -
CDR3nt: TGTGCCAGCAGCTTGACAGGGAATGAGCAGTTCTTC
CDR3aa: CASSLTGNEQFF

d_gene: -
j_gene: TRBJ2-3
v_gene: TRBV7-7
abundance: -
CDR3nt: TGTGCCAGCAGCTTAGCGCCAGCGGCAGATACGCAGTATTTT
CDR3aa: CASSLAPAADTQYF

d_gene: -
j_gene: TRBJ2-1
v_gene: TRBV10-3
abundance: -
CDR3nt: TGTGCCATCAGTTCCAGCGGGTCCTACAATGAGCAGTTCTTC
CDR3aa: CAISSSGSYNEQFF

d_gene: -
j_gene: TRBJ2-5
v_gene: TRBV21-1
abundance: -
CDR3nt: TGTGCCAGCAGCAAAGCTTTCACTAGCGGGGGGACGAAGACCCAGTACTTC
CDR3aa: CASSKAFTSGGTKTQYF

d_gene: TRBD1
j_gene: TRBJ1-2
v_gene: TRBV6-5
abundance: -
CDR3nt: TGTGCCAGCAGGGGGGACAGGGCCTATGGCTACACCTTC
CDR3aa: CASRGDRAYGYTF

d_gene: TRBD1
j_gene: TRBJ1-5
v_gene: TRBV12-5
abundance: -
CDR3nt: TGTGCTAGTGGAGAATCCGGGACAGGGCTCAATCAGCCCCAGCATTTT
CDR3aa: CASGESGTGLNQPQHF

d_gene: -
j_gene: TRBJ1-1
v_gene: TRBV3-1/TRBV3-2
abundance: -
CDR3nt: TGTGCCAGCAGCCTTCGGGAAAGAGAAGCTTTCTTT
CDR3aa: CASSLREREAFF

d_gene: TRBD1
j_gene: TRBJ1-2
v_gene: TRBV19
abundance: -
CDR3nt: TGTGCCAGTAGTACCGGACAGGGAAACTATTCTCATTATAACTATGGCTACACCTTC
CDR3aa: CASSTGQGNYSHYNYGYTF

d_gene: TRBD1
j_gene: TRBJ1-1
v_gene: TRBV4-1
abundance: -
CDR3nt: TGCGCCAGCAGCCAAGTTGACAGGGAGAACACTGAAGCTTTCTTT
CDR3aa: CASSQVDRENTEAFF

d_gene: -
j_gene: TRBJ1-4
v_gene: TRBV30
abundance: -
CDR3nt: TGTGCCTGGAGTGTACCTGGTGTCAGGGGTCACGAAAAACTGTTTTTT
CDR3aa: CAWSVPGVRGHEKLFF

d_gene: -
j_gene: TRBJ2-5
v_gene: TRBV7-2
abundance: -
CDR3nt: TGTGCCAGCAGCTCCAACGGTGGGCGATTCCAAGAGACCCAGTACTTC
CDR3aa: CASSSNGGRFQETQYF

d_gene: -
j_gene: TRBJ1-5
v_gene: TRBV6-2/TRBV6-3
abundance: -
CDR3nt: TGTGCCAGCAGTTATTCAACCGGGACACCGAATCAGCCCCAGCATTTT
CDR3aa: CASSYSTGTPNQPQHF

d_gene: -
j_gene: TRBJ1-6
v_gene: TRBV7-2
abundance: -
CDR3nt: TGTGCCAGCAGCTTTGGCCAATCACCCCTCCACTTT
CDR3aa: CASSFGQSPLHF

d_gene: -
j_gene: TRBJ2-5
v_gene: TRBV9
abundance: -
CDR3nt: TGTGCCAGCAGCGAGAACGACCTATTTTGGCGGGTCGAAGAGACCCAGTACTTC
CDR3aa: CASSENDLFWRVEETQYF

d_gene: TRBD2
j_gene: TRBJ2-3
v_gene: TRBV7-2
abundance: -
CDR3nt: TGTGCCAGCAGCTTACGTAGCGGGAGCGGCACAGATACGCAGTATTTT
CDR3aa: CASSLRSGSGTDTQYF